The source of this T cell receptor (beta chain) is a study of blood T cell repertoires in COVID-19 (dated by TCRdb to the early 2020s). With regard to the full study: Collaborator samples came from the United States, Italy and Spain and covered acute and convalescent phases of COVID-19. The material from the prospective study consisted of cDNA or gDNA derived from T cells, B-cell-depleted T cells, or PBMCs. Subjects who had been exposed to COVID-19, were actively infected with it, or had recovered from it provided the deeply sampled blood TCRbeta repertoires that made up the dataset. The repertoires were made available in a free public database intended to serve as a resource for research on the immune response to SARS-CoV-2. The samples were drawn from two sources: the first 160 participants of the ongoing ImmuneRACE study, and 1,200 or so subjects contributed by 6 global collaborators. Sample metadata almost always included a de-identified subject ID, COVID-19 status, age in years and sex. Where available, HLA class I and class II types were obtained from metadata supplied by the sample provider rather than from assay-based typing.

Each collaborating institution followed its own protocols to collect whole blood in K2EDTA tubes. Collaborator samples were shipped for TCRbeta analysis as frozen whole blood, isolated PBMCs, or DNA extracted from either sample type. The germline V and J ends show losses of 5 bases and 7 bases respectively, and no gene match explains 8 bases of the junction. According to the germline V gene, CDR1 reads ENHRY and CDR2 reads SYGVKD. The CDR3, from cysteine to valine, totals 13 residues. CDR3 DNA only is kept here, 39 bases in frame from base 1. The paper as a whole reports these results and caveats: How much clinical and demographic metadata was included differed by source and by participant, and the metadata was provided uncurated.

The immunoSEQ Assay, a bias-controlled multiplex PCR, was used to amplify TCRbeta CDR3 regions from genomic DNA. As for how the authors treated the data: Nucleated cell counts per sample were estimated from amplification of reference gene primers within the assay. Sequence reads were collapsed and filtered to measure the absolute abundance of every unique TCRbeta CDR3 rearrangement. For each sample, productive Simpson clonality was calculated by taking the square root of Simpson's diversity index across productive rearrangements. TCRdb holds this immuneACCESS table with in-frame rearrangements only. Some clones are missing; in checked studies, unresolved V genes explain under half, and the rest has no known cause. Clone size and V and J calls were adopted from that table, with D and trimming inferred from the DNA. Present in this sample are 85,000 to 130,000 clones, roughly 87% of which were seen just once. Together, the top ten hold about 6.5% of the sample.

Details on this clone: Its antigen target is currently unknown. No base quality values were provided; no much bigger clone lies one nucleotide off.

The V and J genes are TRBV10-3 and TRBJ2-7; TRBD2 matches 7 bases in the middle. This TCR came from an older woman with acute or convalescent COVID-19. The material sequenced was peripheral blood. The DNA reads as follows: TGTGCCATCAGTCCGACTAGCCCCGGGGAGCAGTACGTC. Translated, it gives CAISPTSPGEQYV.